The 20 T cell receptor beta chains given below trace back to one sample, sequenced in a study of blood T cells in healthy people across ages. A second roughly 6 to 11 cycle PCR used barcoded and J-beta primers. TCRdb passed the 5' RACE reads through MiXCR, listing each CDR3 protein once. The data hold around 780,000 distinct CDR3 sequences, with around a quarter observed a single time. This sample was shared with a second study, whose subject was T cells of mothers and their children.

The source material was blood. The receptors shown here come from a boy under 18 in good health.

The chain employs TRBV20-1 and TRBJ1-2; D unclear. The CDR3 runs to 15 residues. Germline CDR1 DFQATT, CDR2 SNEGSKA (reference sequence). Trimming left V 4 bases short and J 4 bases short, with 19 bases between. The CDR3 loop reads CSANGREITAYGYTF. CDR3 nucleotides: TGCAGTGCTAATGGAAGAGAAATAACAGCCTATGGCTACACCTTC.

This clonotype was counted at least ten times. The V call is TRBV29-1, the J call TRBJ2-5; D possibly matches TRBD1 or TRBD2 (6 bases each). The CDR3 is 13 residues long. Trimming shortened V by 7 bases and J by 1 base, and 13 bases separated the two germline ends. From germline, CDR1 is SQVTM and CDR2 ANQGSEA. CDR3 region: CSATPGAQETQYF. CDR3 nucleotide sequence: TGCAGCGCTACTCCGGGGGCCCAAGAGACCCAGTACTTC.

The genes are TRBV7-6 and TRBJ1-3; no firm D call. The germline V gene encodes CDR1 SGHVS and CDR2 FNYEAQ. The CDR3 consists of 14 residues. V was shortened by 1 base and J by 3 bases, with 7 bases between the two germline ends. CDR3 protein: CASSLEWFGNTIYF. The CDR3 DNA is TGTGCCAGCAGCTTAGAGTGGTTTGGAAACACCATATATTTT.

This clonotype has just a few counts. The chain employs TRBV9 and TRBJ1-2; possibly TRBD1 for D (5 bases). Per germline, CDR1 SGDLS and CDR2 YYNGEE. With 4 bases removed from V and 2 bases from J, the gap between germline ends came to 12 bases. This CDR3 region has 14 residues. In DNA form, the CDR3 reads TGTGCCAGCAGCACCCGGGACCGGAACTATGGCTACACCTTC. This codes for CASSTRDRNYGYTF.

The table lists this clonotype with a few counts. The conserved phenylalanine or tryptophan normally closing the CDR3 is absent here, so this likely arose from a read error. The J gene is TRBJ2-5, the V gene TRBV20-1; 12 positions agree with TRBD2. J lost 11 bases, V lost 1 base, and 11 bases had no gene match. This CDR3 has 15 amino acids. CDR1 is DFQATT and CDR2 is SNEGSKA in the germline V gene (reference sequence). CDR3 in DNA: TGCAGTGCTAGAGCCCCTAGCGGGAGGGCCTTGGAGCAGTACGTC. Its protein product is CSARAPSGRALEQYV.

The sample holds a few counts of this clonotype. This chain uses TRBV14 with TRBJ2-1; the match to TRBD1 covers 10 bases. Germline CDR1 SGHDN, CDR2 FVKESK. This CDR3 has 14 residues. Germline trimming cut 3 bases from V and 11 bases from J; bases unmatched to any gene: 7. The DNA of the CDR3 is TGTGCCAGCAGCCATAACCCGGGACAGGGGAAGCAGTTCTTC. Residues: CASSHNPGQGKQFF.

A few counts support this clonotype. The chain employs TRBV6-2 or TRBV6-3 and TRBJ2-7; TRBD1 might be the D (6 bases). V was clipped by 2 bases and J by 3 bases, with 17 bases between them. There are 16 residues in the CDR3. The germline V gene encodes CDR1 MNHEY and CDR2 SVGEGT. CDR3 in DNA: TGTGCCAGCAGTTACCCATGGGGGCGGATAGGCTACGAGCAGTACTTC. It encodes CASSYPWGRIGYEQYF.

This clonotype has only a few counts. The chain carries TRBV5-1 and TRBJ1-5, with D perhaps matching TRBD1 (6 bases). Trimming shortened V by 2 bases and J by 3 bases, and 9 bases separated the two germline ends. Germline CDR1 SGHRS, CDR2 YFSETQ. The CDR3 is 14 residues long. The CDR3 DNA sequence: TGCGCCAGCAGCTTATGGGGGCCCAATCAGCCCCAGCATTTT. This gives the protein CASSLWGPNQPQHF.

The chain uses TRBV2 and TRBJ2-3; the match to TRBD2 covers 7 bases. V was clipped by 4 bases and J by 1 base; unmatched bases: 2. Germline CDR1 SNHLY, CDR2 FYNNEI. The CDR3 runs to 14 residues. The CDR3, as DNA: TGTGCCAGCAGTGTAGCGGGCCGCACAGATACGCAGTATTTT. Translated, it gives CASSVAGRTDTQYF.

A few counts support this clonotype. The chain carries TRBV5-1 and TRBJ2-2; weak D call: TRBD2 (5 bases). Looked up from germline, CDR1 is SGHRS and CDR2 is YFSETQ. CDR3 length equals 15 residues. V was pared by 0 bases and J by 2 bases, with 8 bases between. CDR3 coding DNA: TGCGCCAGCAGCTTGGGGACTGTAAACACCGGGGAGCTGTTTTTT. The encoded protein is CASSLGTVNTGELFF.

The CDR3 region is CASSFTAIGELFF. The CDR3, as DNA: TGTGCCAGCAGCTTTACAGCCATCGGGGAGCTGTTTTTT. This chain joins TRBV7-3 and TRBJ2-2, with D uncertain. CDR3 length: 13 residues. Germline lookup yields CDR1 SGHTA and CDR2 FQGTGA. V lost 3 bases, J lost 7 bases, and 9 bases lay in between.

This clonotype was counted a few times. The V and J genes are TRBV5-1 and TRBJ2-3; TRBD1 agrees at 8 bases. CDR3 size: 17 residues. V gave up 4 bases and J gave up 3 bases; unmatched junction bases: 13. Germline CDR1 is SGHRS and CDR2 is YFSETQ. CDR3 amino acids: CASSLALPTGVTDTQYF. CDR3 DNA sequence: TGCGCCAGCAGCCTCGCGCTCCCGACAGGGGTAACAGATACGCAGTATTTT.

This chain connects TRBV7-6 to TRBJ1-3; tentative D call: TRBD1 (6 bases). This CDR3 contains 16 residues. Trimming took off 2 bases at V and 0 bases at J, with 11 bases between the two ends. Germline loops: CDR1 SGHVS, CDR2 FNYEAQ. This CDR3 reads CASSLLGGNSGNTIYF. CDR3 nucleotides: TGTGCCAGCAGCTTACTAGGGGGGAACTCTGGAAACACCATATATTTT.

As to this clonotype: Likely a read error: the CDR3 ends without its conserved phenylalanine or tryptophan. The chain couples TRBV10-2 to TRBJ1-1, with D unclear. CDR3 size: 14 residues. Looked up from germline, CDR1 is WSHSY and CDR2 is SAAADI. With 5 bases removed from V and 1 base from J, the gap between germline ends came to 11 bases. The CDR3 DNA is TGCGCCAGCAGTAATCCTACAGAGAACACTGAAGCTTTCCTT. Its translation is CASSNPTENTEAFL.

A remark on this clonotype: With a much larger clone just one base away, this may be a read error. The chain combines TRBV13 with TRBJ1-3, with a possible D match to TRBD1 (6 bases). The CDR3 consists of 17 residues. Germline V gives CDR1 PRHDT, CDR2 FYEKMQ (reference sequence). The DNA of the CDR3 is TGTGCCAGCAGCTTAGGCGGGGGCTATACCGTCGGAAACACCATATGTTTT. This codes for CASSLGGGYTVGNTICF. Drawing the rest from reference TRBV13 and TRBJ1-3, the complete variable domain is AAGVIQSPRHLIKEKRETATLKCYPIPRHDTVYWYQQGPGQDPQFLISFYEKMQSDKGSIPDRFSAQQFSDYHSELNMSSLELGDSALYFCASSLGGGYTVGNTICFGEGSWLTVV.

V gene TRBV30 combines with J gene TRBJ2-7, with unresolved D. The germline V gene has CDR1 GTSNPN and CDR2 SVGIG (reference sequence). The germline V and J ends were trimmed by 6 bases and 7 bases, with 10 bases remaining between them. The CDR3 consists of 10 residues. DNA for the CDR3: TGTGCCTGTCTCGAGGCTGAGCAGTACTTC. Translation gives CACLEAEQYF.

The V call is TRBV7-2, the J call TRBJ2-5; 9 bases are a match to TRBD1. This CDR3 region has 15 residues. V lost 4 bases and J lost 3; bases outside the gene matches: 6. The V gene's germline CDR1 is SGHTA and CDR2 FQGNSA. The CDR3 DNA sequence: TGTGCCAGCAGCTCGGGACAGGGCTTCGAAGAGACCCAGTACTTC. Translated: CASSSGQGFEETQYF.

This clonotype occurred a few times. The chain couples TRBV29-1 to TRBJ2-3; maybe TRBD1 (6 bases). Germline V gives CDR1 SQVTM, CDR2 ANQGSEA. This CDR3 spans 14 amino acids. The V and J ends lost 5 bases and 6 bases respectively, with 18 bases between them. The CDR3 region is CSVWYASQGDTQYF. In nucleotides, the CDR3 is TGCAGCGTTTGGTATGCGTCCCAGGGGGATACGCAGTATTTT.

The sample holds a few counts of this clonotype. The V gene is TRBV29-1, the J gene TRBJ1-1; D gene uncertain. Trimming removed 4 bases at V and 1 base at J, with 7 bases between. The CDR3 runs to 12 residues. Germline values: CDR1 SQVTM, CDR2 ANQGSEA. In DNA, the CDR3 is TGCAGCGTTGTCGAGCCGAACACTGAAGCTTTCTTT. Its protein is CSVVEPNTEAFF. The full variable domain, its missing parts supplied by reference TRBV29-1 and TRBJ1-1, is SAVISQKPSRDICQRGTSLTIQCQVDSQVTMMFWYRQQPGQSLTLIATANQGSEATYESGFVIDKFPISRPNLTFSTLTVSNMSPEDSSIYLCSVVEPNTEAFFGQGTRLTVV.

This clonotype was seen only a few times. The rearrangement uses TRBV12-3 or TRBV12-4 and TRBJ2-1; 8 bases line up with TRBD2. This CDR3 region has 16 residues. Trimming cost V 2 bases and J 3 bases; bases outside gene matches: 6. The CDR3 DNA sequence: TGTGCCAGCAGTTTATTAACTGGGACTAGCTACAATGAGCAGTTCTTC. Protein product: CASSLLTGTSYNEQFF.